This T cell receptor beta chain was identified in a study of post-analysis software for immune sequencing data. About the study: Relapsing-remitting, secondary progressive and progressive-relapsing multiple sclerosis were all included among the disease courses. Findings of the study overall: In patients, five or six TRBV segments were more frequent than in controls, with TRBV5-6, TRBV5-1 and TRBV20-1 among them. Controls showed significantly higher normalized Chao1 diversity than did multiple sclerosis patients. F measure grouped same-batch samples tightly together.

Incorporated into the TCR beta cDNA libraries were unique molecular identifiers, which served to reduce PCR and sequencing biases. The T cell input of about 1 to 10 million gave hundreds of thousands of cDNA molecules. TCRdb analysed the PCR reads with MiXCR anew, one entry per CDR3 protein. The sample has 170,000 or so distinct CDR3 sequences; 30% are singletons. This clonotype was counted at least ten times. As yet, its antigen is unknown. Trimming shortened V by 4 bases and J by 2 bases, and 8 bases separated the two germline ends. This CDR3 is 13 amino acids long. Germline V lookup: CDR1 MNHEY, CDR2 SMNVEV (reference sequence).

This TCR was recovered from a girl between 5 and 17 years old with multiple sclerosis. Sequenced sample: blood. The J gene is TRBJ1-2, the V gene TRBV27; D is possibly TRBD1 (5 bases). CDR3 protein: CASSYRDNYGYTF. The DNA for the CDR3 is TGTGCCAGCAGTTACCGGGACAACTATGGCTACACCTTC.